This T cell receptor beta chain was sequenced in a study of blood T cell repertoires in COVID-19. Study at large: PBMCs, B-cell-depleted T cells, or T cells provided the cDNA or gDNA that made up the material.

The CDR3 has 15 residues. Trimming stripped 3 bases from V and 1 base from J, with 10 bases between. From germline, CDR1 is MNHEY and CDR2 SMNVEV (reference sequence). In the study's own analysis: Reference gene primer amplification in the assay estimated nucleated cell counts. Repertoires were generated with immunoSEQ multiplex PCR, while TCRdb's copy carries only in-frame clones and drops some. The V and J calls and clone size are taken from that table; D and trimming were inferred from the DNA. The data hold approximately 100,000 clones, with 76% observed a single time. This clone was detected a few times.

The material sequenced was peripheral blood. This clonotype was sampled from a man older than 75 with COVID-19, enrolled during active disease. This chain joins TRBV27 and TRBJ1-5; possible D gene TRBD1, 5 bases. CDR3 sequence reads: CASSLWQGSNQPQHF. The CDR3, as DNA: TGTGCCAGCAGTTTGTGGCAGGGAAGCAATCAGCCCCAGCATTTT.